The text below deals with one T cell receptor beta chain. No cognate antigen has been identified for it. The sample holds no much larger clone one base away, and base qualities are not on file. The CDR3 regions of human TCRbeta chains were analyzed by immunosequencing. The authors' analysis ran thus. Repertoire TCRs were matched against a reference library of SARS-CoV-2-specific TCRs generated with the MIRA antigen-specificity platform. Breadth was defined as the fraction of unique TCRs that were SARS-CoV-2-associated, and depth was defined as the fraction of total T cells that were SARS-CoV-2-associated. Each spike-specific TCR was assigned to its reactive spike region and to a CD4 or CD8 class using the MIRA data. Log10-transformed breadth and depth values were compared by one-way ANOVA with Sidak's multiple comparisons tests. TCRdb obtained this table from immuneACCESS and retained in-frame rearrangements with V and J assigned. These tables miss some clones; where compared with another copy, unresolved V genes account for less than half of the shortfall, and the remainder is unexplained. V and J calls and clone size are copied from that table; D and trimming were computed from the DNA. For this sample there are about 150,000 clones; about 85% appear just once. Of the sample, just under 7% falls within the top ten clones.

Explained via the paper, the time point label denotes: sample from adult after SARS-CoV-2 infection, after symptom onset. A couple of convalescent COVID-19 patients, sampled after symptom onset from adults with prior SARS-CoV-2 infection, were also TCR-sequenced for comparison. The data originate from a study of T cell responses to AZD1222 COVID-19 vaccine (dated by TCRdb to the early 2020s). Concerning the study at large: TCR sequencing was performed for some 250 trial participants, of whom about 200 were given two doses of AZD1222 and 26 were given two doses of MenACWY control vaccine. Trial participants were enrolled by age into 18-55, 56-69 and 70-plus year subgroups, with roughly 150, 30 and 60 TCR-sequenced participants respectively.

There are 17 amino acids in the CDR3, from cysteine to phenylalanine inclusive. Solely the CDR3 DNA is kept, with 51 bases framed from the first base. The germline V gene gives CDR1 as MDHEN and CDR2 as SYDVKM. Trimming takes 6 bases off V and 0 bases off J; junction bases not matched to a gene: 11. Findings and caveats that apply to the study as a whole: The 56-69-year group was small, and its depth increase did not reach significance, likely because of low power. The whole spike protein was spanned by vaccine-associated CD4 TCRs, and dominant responses were seen in regions 160-218 and 743-854. Conclusions about previously exposed vaccinees are limited, since just six or seven AZD1222 recipients were seropositive for SARS-CoV-2 at baseline. Most participants were white British and females outnumbered males, and the authors suggested that clonal diversity may have been underestimated. Nearly half of unique spike-specific TCRs reportedly recognized epitopes outside regions mutated in the B.1.351 and B.1.1.7 variants. After two AZD1222 doses, spike-specific TCR breadth and depth were significantly higher than at day 0 and than in MenACWY recipients. Because no samples from the day 14 peak response were available, repertoires could be characterized only after the peak T cell response.

The sequences come from peripheral blood, collected after recovery from COVID-19. This TCR was sampled from an adult who had recovered from COVID-19. The chain links TRBV28 with TRBJ1-3; TRBD1 matches 7 bases in the middle. The DNA is TGTGCCAGCAGCCAGGGGGGGACTACCTACTCTGGAAACACCATATATTTT. Its amino acids are CASSQGGTTYSGNTIYF.